This TCR beta chain originates from a study of blood T cell repertoires in COVID-19. Study overall: The United States, Italy and Spain provided the acute and convalescent COVID-19 samples. The cDNA or gDNA used as material had been derived from T cells, B-cell-depleted T cells, or PBMCs.

Original methodology: Counts of nucleated cells, estimated from reference gene primer amplification, were obtained. Here immunoSEQ multiplex PCR was the method, and the copy in TCRdb shows in-frame clones only, minus some. The DNA was the basis for D and trimming; V, J and clone size are from that table. The data contain a few hundred thousand clones, 70% to 90% of them singletons. CDR3 length equals 16 residues. J lost 3 bases, V lost 1 base, and 4 bases had no gene match. CDR1 is SEHNR and CDR2 is FQNEAQ in the germline V gene (reference sequence). Source material: peripheral blood. This receptor was taken from a woman aged 70-85 years with acute or convalescent COVID-19. The gene calls are TRBV7-9 and TRBJ2-7; 12 bases are shared with TRBD1. Here the CDR3 reads CASSLGGTGGNYEQYF. CDR3 nucleotide sequence: TGTGCCAGCAGCTTAGGTGGGACAGGGGGCAACTACGAGCAGTACTTC.